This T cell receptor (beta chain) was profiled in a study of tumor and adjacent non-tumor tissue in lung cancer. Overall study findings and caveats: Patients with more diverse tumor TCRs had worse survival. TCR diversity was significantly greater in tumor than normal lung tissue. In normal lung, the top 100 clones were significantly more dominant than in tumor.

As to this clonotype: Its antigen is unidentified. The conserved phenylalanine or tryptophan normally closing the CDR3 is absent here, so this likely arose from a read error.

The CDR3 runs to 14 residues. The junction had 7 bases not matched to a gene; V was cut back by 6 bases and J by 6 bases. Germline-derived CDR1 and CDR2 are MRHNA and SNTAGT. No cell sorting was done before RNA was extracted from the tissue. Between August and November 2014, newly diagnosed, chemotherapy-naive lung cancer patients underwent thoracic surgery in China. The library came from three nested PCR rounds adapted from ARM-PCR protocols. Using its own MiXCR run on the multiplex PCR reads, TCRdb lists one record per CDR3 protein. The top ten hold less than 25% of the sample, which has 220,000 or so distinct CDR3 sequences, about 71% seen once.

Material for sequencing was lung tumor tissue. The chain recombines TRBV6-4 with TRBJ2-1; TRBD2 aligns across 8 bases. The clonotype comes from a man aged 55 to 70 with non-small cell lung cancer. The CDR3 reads CASSGTSGSNEQFL. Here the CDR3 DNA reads TGTGCCAGCAGCGGGACCAGCGGGAGCAATGAGCAGTTCTTA.